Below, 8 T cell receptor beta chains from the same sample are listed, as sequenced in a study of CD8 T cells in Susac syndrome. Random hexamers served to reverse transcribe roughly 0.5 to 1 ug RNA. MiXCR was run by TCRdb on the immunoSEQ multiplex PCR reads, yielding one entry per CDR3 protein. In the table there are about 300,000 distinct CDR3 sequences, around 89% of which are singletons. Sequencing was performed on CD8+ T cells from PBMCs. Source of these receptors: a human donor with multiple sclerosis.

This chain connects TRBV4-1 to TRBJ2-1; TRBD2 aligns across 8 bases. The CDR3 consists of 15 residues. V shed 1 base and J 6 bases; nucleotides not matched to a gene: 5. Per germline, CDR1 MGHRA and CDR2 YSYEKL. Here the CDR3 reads CASSQAYGLANEQFF. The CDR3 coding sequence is TGCGCCAGCAGCCAAGCTTACGGACTAGCCAATGAGCAGTTCTTC.

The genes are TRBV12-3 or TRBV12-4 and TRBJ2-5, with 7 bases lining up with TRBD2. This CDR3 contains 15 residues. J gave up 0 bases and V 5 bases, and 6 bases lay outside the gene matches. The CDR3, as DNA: TGTGCCAGCAGTCCCTGGGGGGGGAACCAAGAGACCCAGTACTTC. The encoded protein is CASSPWGGNQETQYF.

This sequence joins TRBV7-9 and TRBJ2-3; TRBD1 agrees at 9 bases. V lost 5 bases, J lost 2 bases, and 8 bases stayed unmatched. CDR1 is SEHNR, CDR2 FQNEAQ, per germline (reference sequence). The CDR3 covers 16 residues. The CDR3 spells CASSGWGQGPTDTQYF. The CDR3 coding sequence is TGTGCCAGCAGCGGCTGGGGACAGGGACCCACAGATACGCAGTATTTT. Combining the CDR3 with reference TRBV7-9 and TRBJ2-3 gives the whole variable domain DTGVSQNPRHKITKRGQNVTFRCDPISEHNRLYWYRQTLGQGPEFLTYFQNEAQLEKSRLLSDRFSAERPKGSFSTLEIQRTEQGDSAMYLCASSGWGQGPTDTQYFGPGTRLTVL.

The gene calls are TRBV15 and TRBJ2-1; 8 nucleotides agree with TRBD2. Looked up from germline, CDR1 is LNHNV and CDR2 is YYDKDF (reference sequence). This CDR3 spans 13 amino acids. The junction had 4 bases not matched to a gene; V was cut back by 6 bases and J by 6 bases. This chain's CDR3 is CATRGAGGNEQFF. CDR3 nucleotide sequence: TGTGCCACCAGAGGGGCGGGAGGCAATGAGCAGTTCTTC.

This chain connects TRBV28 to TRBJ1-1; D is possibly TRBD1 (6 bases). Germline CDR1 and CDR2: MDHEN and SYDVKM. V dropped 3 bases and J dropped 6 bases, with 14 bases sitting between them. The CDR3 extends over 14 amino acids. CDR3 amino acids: CASSFVDSRSEAFF. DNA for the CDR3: TGTGCCAGCAGTTTTGTGGACAGTCGCTCTGAAGCTTTCTTT.

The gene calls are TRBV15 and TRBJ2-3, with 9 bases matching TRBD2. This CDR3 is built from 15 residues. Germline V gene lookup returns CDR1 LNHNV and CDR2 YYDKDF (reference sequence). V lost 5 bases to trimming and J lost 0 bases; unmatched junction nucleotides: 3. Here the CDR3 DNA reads TGTGCCACCAGCTTAGCGGGGGCCAGCACAGATACGCAGTATTTT. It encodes CATSLAGASTDTQYF.

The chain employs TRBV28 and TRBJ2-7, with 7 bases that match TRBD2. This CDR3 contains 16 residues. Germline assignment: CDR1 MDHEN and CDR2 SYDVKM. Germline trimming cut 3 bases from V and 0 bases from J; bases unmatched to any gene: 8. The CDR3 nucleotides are TGTGCCAGCAGTTTCTCTAGCGGCCAGTACTCCTACGAGCAGTACTTC. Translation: CASSFSSGQYSYEQYF.

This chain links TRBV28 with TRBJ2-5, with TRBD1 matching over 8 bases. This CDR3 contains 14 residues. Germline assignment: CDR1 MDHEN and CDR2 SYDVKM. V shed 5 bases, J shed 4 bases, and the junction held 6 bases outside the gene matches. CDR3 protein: CASSPTGTGETQYF. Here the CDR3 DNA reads TGTGCCAGCAGTCCTACCGGGACAGGAGAGACCCAGTACTTC.